The source of this TCR beta chain is a study of identical twins. Germline values: CDR1 SGHRS, CDR2 YFSETQ. CDR3 size: 15 residues. With 2 bases removed from V and 0 bases from J, the gap between germline ends came to 11 bases. Notes on the study in general: Monozygotic twin pairs showed more out-of-frame TCR alpha sharing than models estimated.

As for this clonotype: The antigen remains undetermined.

Addition of a universal primer site occurred through template switching, and cDNA carried unique molecular identifiers. MiXCR was run by TCRdb on the 5' RACE reads, yielding one entry per CDR3 protein. The repertoire holds more than 400,000 distinct CDR3 sequences, about 15% seen once, with 0.44% in the top ten. This sample also appeared in a second study, on yellow fever vaccine responses in identical twins.

This sequence was found in a woman between 18 and 29 years old in good health. The sequencing input was CD4+ T cells sorted from blood. The rearrangement uses TRBV5-1 and TRBJ2-5; D tentatively reads TRBD1 or TRBD2 (5 bases each). The CDR3 coding sequence is TGCGCCAGCAGCTTCGTGGGGGAGTACCAAGAGACCCAGTACTTC. This codes for CASSFVGEYQETQYF.